This TCR beta chain appears in the sequencing data of a study of T cells in Graves' hyperthyroidism and ophthalmopathy. Each ophthalmopathy patient scored at least 3 on the Clinical Activity Score and at least 4 on NOSPECS grade, with duration under 3 months. In making diagnoses, clinical symptoms, serum thyroxine and TRAb, thyroid ultrasound and orbital computed tomography were all used. Study findings and constraints: The model made its ophthalmopathy prediction, and onset followed a median roughly 6.5 months later. Stable hyperthyroidism was separated from ophthalmopathy by a model based on 13 V-J features.

This CDR3 has 15 residues. Germline CDR1 reads MDHEN; CDR2 reads SYDVKM. V shed 2 bases and J shed 1 base, with 11 bases lying between them. This clonotype was observed at least ten times. The antigen is not known. TCR beta CDR3 sequences were amplified from RNA transcripts. Researchers ran a first-round RT-PCR on the TCR CDR3 using the HTBI primer set. MiXCR was run by TCRdb on the multiplex PCR reads, yielding one entry per CDR3 protein. The sample consists of fewer than 750,000 distinct CDR3 sequences, more than 12% of them appearing once. The chain combines TRBV28 with TRBJ1-1; D is undetermined. The source of this sequence is a woman between 45 and 65 years old with Graves' ophthalmopathy. The sequenced material came from blood. The CDR3 sequence is CASSLSRSTNTEAFF. CDR3 sequence (DNA): TGTGCCAGCAGTTTAAGTAGGTCTACGAACACTGAAGCTTTCTTT.